One and the same sample provided the 23 T cell receptor beta chains below, sequenced in a study of T-cell reconstitution after alpha-beta-depleted transplantation in children. TCRbeta library preparation incorporated unique molecular identifiers. MiXCR, run by TCRdb on the PCR reads, gives a single entry per CDR3 protein. Of 250,000 to 400,000 distinct CDR3 sequences detected, roughly 25% appear once; the ten largest clones hold approximately 10%. Sequencing used PBMCs, mostly from graft donor cells, obtained 180 days after TCRalphabeta/CD19-depleted stem cell transplant. The receptors derive from a male patient aged 10 to 17 who had a stem cell transplant for acute lymphoblastic leukemia, so the T cells may come from the graft donor.

This chain joins TRBV7-9 and TRBJ2-7, with a weak D call TRBD2 (7 bases). Germline assignment: CDR1 SEHNR and CDR2 FQNEAQ (reference sequence). The CDR3 covers 16 residues. V dropped 5 bases and J dropped 3 bases, with 20 bases sitting between them. The CDR3 DNA follows: TGTGCCAGCAGCCTTCGGCGGGGGCAGAGAAACTACGAGCAGTACTTC. Translation: CASSLRRGQRNYEQYF. The whole variable domain, remainder taken from reference TRBV7-9 and TRBJ2-7, is DTGVSQNPRHKITKRGQNVTFRCDPISEHNRLYWYRQTLGQGPEFLTYFQNEAQLEKSRLLSDRFSAERPKGSFSTLEIQRTEQGDSAMYLCASSLRRGQRNYEQYFGPGTRLTVT.

V is TRBV6-5 and J is TRBJ2-5, with D possibly being TRBD2 (7 bases). The CDR3 is 15 amino acids. Between the trimmed V and J ends, which lost 6 bases and 5 bases, there was a span of 19 bases. Germline CDR1 MNHEY, CDR2 SVGAGI. The CDR3 loop reads CASSYPRGGYETQYF. Here the CDR3 DNA reads TGTGCCAGCAGCTACCCTAGGGGGGGGTACGAGACCCAGTACTTC.

This clonotype was found a few times. CDR3 loop: CASSQGVGASLQNNEQFF. CDR3 nucleotide sequence: TGCGCCAGCAGCCAAGGAGTGGGGGCCAGCCTCCAAAACAATGAGCAGTTCTTC. This chain joins TRBV4-1 and TRBJ2-1, with a possible D match to TRBD1 (6 bases). With 1 base removed from V and 5 bases from J, the gap between germline ends came to 21 bases. This CDR3 spans 18 amino acids. CDR1 is MGHRA and CDR2 is YSYEKL in the germline V gene.

This clonotype was seen more than once but under ten times. The chain is built from TRBV2 and TRBJ1-6; perhaps TRBD1 as D (6 bases). The germline V gene encodes CDR1 SNHLY and CDR2 FYNNEI. V was clipped by 7 bases and J by 12 bases, with 13 bases between them. CDR3 length equals 12 residues. CDR3 protein: CASNADRGPLHF. CDR3 sequence (DNA): TGTGCCAGCAACGCGGACAGAGGACCCCTCCACTTT.

This rearrangement joins TRBV25-1 to TRBJ2-3; D may be TRBD1 or TRBD2 (6 bases each). This CDR3 is 16 amino acids long. Germline V gene sequence: CDR1 MGHDK, CDR2 SYGVNS. Trimming cost V 2 bases and J 4 bases, with 16 bases left between them. Written as DNA, the CDR3 is TGTGCCAGCAGTGAACCCGGGGGCCCCACCCCAGATACGCAGTATTTT. Translated: CASSEPGGPTPDTQYF.

This clonotype was seen a handful of times. The V gene is TRBV25-1, the J gene TRBJ2-5; TRBD2 matches 10 bases. Losses at the gene ends were 1 base for V and 5 bases for J; bases not matched to a gene: 4. Germline CDR1 and CDR2: MGHDK and SYGVNS. This CDR3 has 15 residues. CDR3 DNA sequence: TGTGCCAGCAGTGAATGGGTAGCGGGAGGTGAGACCCAGTACTTC. Translation: CASSEWVAGGETQYF.

V gene TRBV29-1 combines with J gene TRBJ2-7; the D is unclear. The CDR3 covers 12 residues. V lost 8 bases and J lost 5, with 16 bases in between. Looked up from germline, CDR1 is SQVTM and CDR2 is ANQGSEA. DNA for the CDR3: TGCAGCCTGACGGTCACGGGTAACGAGCAGTACTTC. Its translation is CSLTVTGNEQYF.

V gene TRBV27 combines with J gene TRBJ2-2; the D gene is possibly TRBD1 (6 bases). The CDR3 totals 14 residues. The V and J ends lost 3 bases and 6 bases respectively, with 11 bases between them. The germline CDR1 and CDR2 sequences are MNHEY and SMNVEV (reference sequence). CDR3 sequence (DNA): TGTGCCAGCAGTTTGGTCAGGGGTTCCGGGGAGCTGTTTTTT. Translating it yields CASSLVRGSGELFF.

CDR3 loop: CASSLGGTSPYEQYF. DNA for the CDR3: TGCGCCAGCAGCTTAGGCGGGACTAGTCCCTACGAGCAGTACTTC. This sequence joins TRBV5-1 and TRBJ2-7; 8 nucleotides match TRBD2. The trim removed 2 bases at V and 2 bases at J, leaving 6 bases unmatched. The germline gives CDR1 SGHRS, CDR2 YFSETQ. This CDR3 region has 15 residues.

The chain carries TRBV13 and TRBJ2-3, with 9 bases matching TRBD2. The CDR3 has 16 amino acids. Trimming removed 3 bases from V and 5 bases from J; junction bases left unmatched: 9. Per germline, CDR1 PRHDT and CDR2 FYEKMQ (reference sequence). The CDR3 loop is CASSFGGRAGKDTQYF. Written as DNA, the CDR3 is TGTGCCAGCAGCTTCGGCGGGAGGGCCGGAAAAGATACGCAGTATTTT.

The chain joins TRBV20-1 to TRBJ2-3; D unclear. Germline CDR1 and CDR2: DFQATT and SNEGSKA (reference sequence). The CDR3 is made up of 13 amino acids. V lost 3 bases and J lost 1, with 8 bases in between. The CDR3 nucleotides are TGCAGTGCTAGGGCAGCCCGCACAGATACGCAGTATTTT. This gives the protein CSARAARTDTQYF.

The chain uses TRBV7-9 and TRBJ2-2; 10 bases line up with TRBD2. The CDR3 runs 16 residues. Germline V CDR1 and CDR2: SEHNR, FQNEAQ (reference sequence). Unmatched junction bases numbered 9, after V lost 10 bases and J lost 1 base. The CDR3 region is CAIPPRTSGNTGELFF. The CDR3 coding sequence is TGTGCCATCCCCCCAAGGACTAGCGGGAACACCGGGGAGCTGTTTTTT.

The chain employs TRBV5-1 and TRBJ2-7; TRBD2 is a possible D gene (5 bases). The length of the CDR3 is 12 residues. Germline CDR1 reads SGHRS; CDR2 reads YFSETQ. Trimming took off 5 bases at V and 7 bases at J, with 13 bases between the two ends. The CDR3 here is CASSLAIGEQYF. The CDR3 DNA sequence: TGCGCCAGCAGTTTAGCGATCGGAGAGCAGTACTTC.

The chain joins TRBV11-1 to TRBJ1-2, with a possible D match to TRBD1 (5 bases). The germline CDR1 and CDR2 sequences are SGHAT and FQDESV (reference sequence). V was pared by 5 bases and J by 7 bases, with 14 bases between. This CDR3 is built from 13 residues. In DNA form, the CDR3 reads TGTGCCAGCAGCCTACTAAGGGGTTTTGGCTACACCTTC. Amino acids: CASSLLRGFGYTF.

V and J are TRBV29-1 and TRBJ1-2, with a weak D call TRBD1 (5 bases). Germline CDR1 and CDR2: SQVTM and ANQGSEA. The ends were cut back, 6 bases at V and 5 bases at J, with 13 bases in the middle. This CDR3 comprises 12 residues. In DNA form, the CDR3 reads TGCAGCGTCGTGGGGGGTAGTTATGGCTACACCTTC. It encodes CSVVGGSYGYTF.

This clonotype appeared a few times. The chain uses TRBV5-5 and TRBJ2-7; perhaps TRBD2 as D (6 bases). The germline V gene has CDR1 SGHKS and CDR2 YYEKEE (reference sequence). V gave up 0 bases and J gave up 6 bases, with 16 bases separating them. This CDR3 contains 15 residues. CDR3 sequence reads: CASSLGRGQGGEQYF. The CDR3 DNA follows: TGTGCCAGCAGCTTGGGGCGTGGGCAGGGAGGCGAGCAGTACTTC.

The rearrangement joins TRBV25-1 to TRBJ2-1, with 8 bases aligning to TRBD2. V lost 2 bases to trimming and J lost 3 bases; unmatched junction nucleotides: 9. CDR1 MGHDK and CDR2 SYGVNS come from the germline V gene. This CDR3 comprises 17 residues. The CDR3 coding sequence is TGTGCCAGCAGTGAAACCCCACAGCGGGGGATCTACAATGAGCAGTTCTTC. Protein product: CASSETPQRGIYNEQFF.

This clonotype occurred many times. The chain carries TRBV5-1 and TRBJ1-5, with 10 bases matching TRBD1. V dropped 4 bases and J dropped 4; count of bases not matched to a gene: 8. Germline V gene sequence: CDR1 SGHRS, CDR2 YFSETQ. This CDR3 spans 16 amino acids. CDR3 sequence reads: CASSTGPGQGNQPQHF. Here the CDR3 DNA reads TGCGCCAGCAGCACTGGACCGGGACAGGGGAATCAGCCCCAGCATTTT.

Details on this clonotype: This sequence may be a read error, since a much larger clone differs from it by one base. V usage is TRBV10-3 and J usage is TRBJ2-4; D is perhaps TRBD2 (5 bases). V lost 2 bases and J 7 bases, leaving 24 bases between the germline ends. Germline CDR1 reads ENHRY; CDR2 reads SYGVKD. The length of the CDR3 is 18 residues. The DNA of the CDR3 is TGTGCCATCAGTGAGCCTCTCCTGGACGGGTTGGGCGGGAACATTCAGTACTTC. Translation: CAISEPLLDGLGGNIQYF.

The CDR3 DNA sequence: TGTGCCAGCAGTTACGCCCAAGGGAACACTGAAGCTTTCTTT. This translates into CASSYAQGNTEAFF. V and J are TRBV6-5 and TRBJ1-1; D call uncertain. Trimming removed 2 bases from V and 1 base from J, with 8 bases in between. This CDR3 is 14 amino acids long. Germline V gene lookup returns CDR1 MNHEY and CDR2 SVGAGI.

This clonotype appeared a few times. The chain joins TRBV7-3 to TRBJ2-1; 7 bases align to TRBD2. The germline V gene has CDR1 SGHTA and CDR2 FQGTGA. The CDR3 consists of 14 residues. V trimming: 2 bases; J trimming: 9 bases; junction bases outside the gene matches: 7. CDR3 amino acids: CASSLGGSLVEQFF. CDR3 DNA sequence: TGTGCCAGCAGCTTAGGCGGGAGTTTGGTTGAGCAGTTCTTC.

J is TRBJ2-7 and V is TRBV5-6; maybe TRBD1 (5 bases). Per germline, CDR1 SGHDT and CDR2 YYEEEE. V was cut by 0 bases and J by 6 bases, with 19 bases left in between. This CDR3 comprises 16 residues. The CDR3 region is CASSLGLYRWGGEQYF. CDR3 nucleotides: TGTGCCAGCAGCTTGGGGCTGTATCGGTGGGGCGGCGAGCAGTACTTC.

The chain has TRBV24-1 and TRBJ2-1, with a tentative D call TRBD1 (6 bases). V dropped 2 bases and J dropped 6 bases, with 16 bases sitting between them. Germline CDR1 and CDR2: KGHDR and SFDVKD. This CDR3 is 16 amino acids long. The CDR3 bases are TGTGCCACCAGTGATTCCTGGGAGACAGGACCCAATGAGCAGTTCTTC. It yields the protein CATSDSWETGPNEQFF.